The clone carrying this T cell receptor (beta chain) came up many times. The antigen remains unidentified. This record comes from a study of T cells after yellow fever vaccination. Study at large: The authors prepared low-cell-number fractions using SMART-Seq v4 Ultra Low Input.

Template-switching 5'RACE yielded the TCR cDNA; a universal primer site and UMIs were added in the process. Each CDR3 protein gets one entry after TCRdb re-called the 5' RACE reads with MiXCR. The sample has under 150,000 distinct CDR3 sequences; 7.7% are singletons. Study observations and caveats: Reappearance after the booster was seen for most primary-vaccination clones, at 95% to 96% CD4 and roughly 90% CD8.

The sequence was obtained from a man aged 25 to 45 who received the YFV17D yellow fever vaccine. The sequenced sample was CD4+ T cells sorted from PBMCs, obtained 5 days after the yellow fever booster vaccination.

The CDR3 bases are TGTGCCAGCAGCTTGAGTCTAGCGGGATGGGCCAAAAACATTCAGTACTTC. This translates into CASSLSLAGWAKNIQYF. The rearrangement links TRBV5-5 to TRBJ2-4; TRBD2 agrees at 9 bases. Looked up from germline, CDR1 is SGHKS and CDR2 is YYEKEE (reference sequence). The CDR3 is made up of 17 amino acids. V was pared by 1 base and J by 1 base, with 6 bases of the junction left unmatched.